The 5 T cell receptor beta chains reported below all come from one sample, sequenced in a study of spatial heterogeneity in lung cancer. TCRdb called the 5' RACE reads again in MiXCR, with one record for every CDR3 protein. The sample comprises some 11,000 distinct CDR3 sequences, approximately 14% of which are singletons, and 2.4% rests with the top ten. Time point reported: sample taken at primary tumor resection. The study sequenced unsorted whole RNA from tumor, nontumor lung or frozen PBMC. Sequenced material: PBMCs, taken at surgery. The receptors derive from a female donor with early-stage non-small cell lung cancer.

As for this clonotype: Germline is not matched at one junction end, which may reflect a read error. The chain has TRBV16 and TRBJ2-7; D possibly corresponds to TRBD2 (5 bases). Germline V gives CDR1 KGHSY, CDR2 FQNENV. The CDR3 has 13 amino acids. Here the CDR3 reads CASSQLGLSQRHF. The CDR3 DNA reads as TGTGCCAGCAGCCAATTAGGTCTTTCACAGCGGCACTTC.

This clonotype was seen ten or more times. J is TRBJ1-1 and V is TRBV10-3; D unresolved. There are 14 residues in the CDR3. The V end was cut by 2 bases, the J end by 1 base, with 8 bases between. Germline V gene sequence: CDR1 ENHRY, CDR2 SYGVKD. In DNA form, the CDR3 reads TGTGCCATCAGTGAGGGCAGGCCGAACACTGAAGCTTTCTTT. Protein sequence: CAISEGRPNTEAFF.

The chain recombines TRBV29-1 with TRBJ2-3; the match to TRBD1 covers 9 bases. Germline V gene data show CDR1 as SQVTM and CDR2 as ANQGSEA. J lost 4 bases, V lost 4 bases, and 6 bases had no gene match. CDR3 size: 14 residues. The CDR3, as DNA: TGCAGCGTTGGGAACAGGGGGCGCGCAGATACGCAGTATTTT. This encodes CSVGNRGRADTQYF.

By frequency in the sample, this clonotype is medium-sized. The chain has TRBV18 and TRBJ1-6; 9 bases agree with TRBD1. The junction had 3 bases not matched to a gene; V was cut back by 5 bases and J by 7 bases. Germline V lookup: CDR1 KGHSH, CDR2 LQKENI. The length of the CDR3 is 14 residues. CDR3 amino acids: CASSSGQGNSPLHF. The CDR3 nucleotides read TGTGCCAGCTCATCGGGACAGGGAAATTCACCCCTCCACTTT. Variable domain in full (rest from reference TRBV18 and TRBJ1-6): NAGVMQNPRHLVRRRGQEARLRCSPMKGHSHVYWYRQLPEEGLKFMVYLQKENIIDESGMPKERFSAEFPKEGPSILRIQQVVRGDSAAYFCASSSGQGNSPLHFGNGTRLTVT.

This clonotype showed up many times. The CDR3 region has the DNA TGTGCCAGCAGTTTCAGGGGTTACTATGGCTACACCTTC. It specifies CASSFRGYYGYTF. The J gene is TRBJ1-2, the V gene TRBV12-3 or TRBV12-4, with D perhaps TRBD1 (6 bases). The CDR3 spans 13 residues. V was cut by 3 bases and J by 3 bases, with 8 bases left in between.